This T cell receptor beta chain is drawn from a study of OX40 agonist ivuxolimab in advanced cancers. This CDR3 region has 16 residues. V was clipped by 3 bases and J by 8 bases, with 19 bases between them. Germline lookup yields CDR1 MDHEN and CDR2 SYDVKM. The data were produced by immunoSEQ multiplex PCR, yet TCRdb's version contains in-frame clones alone and is incomplete. The table shows tens of thousands of clones, with 75% to 90% occurring only once. V is TRBV28 and J is TRBJ1-4; no clear D. The material was CD4+ or CD8+ T cells sorted from blood, obtained in a trial of the OX40 agonist ivuxolimab. The clonotype was recovered from an adult with an advanced solid tumor such as melanoma, head and neck, liver or kidney cancer. The CDR3 here is CASSFPRGEGDEKLFF. The CDR3 DNA reads TGTGCCAGCAGTTTCCCTCGAGGAGAGGGAGACGAAAAACTGTTTTTT.